This entry lists 11 T cell receptor beta chains sequenced from one sample in a study of PD-L1 blockade in urothelial cancer. Using immunoSEQ multiplex PCR, the repertoire was profiled, and TCRdb retains in-frame clones only, with some absent. The table lists around 66,000 clones, roughly 77% of them singletons. Time point reported: pretreatment peripheral blood. This specimen was PBMCs, taken around atezolizumab (anti-PD-L1) treatment. These receptors were collected from a man in his 70s with urothelial cancer.

This chain uses TRBV18 with TRBJ1-1; TRBD1 agrees at 8 bases. V shed 2 bases and J 4 bases; nucleotides not matched to a gene: 12. Germline-derived CDR1 and CDR2 are KGHSH and LQKENI. There are 17 residues in the CDR3. CDR3 in amino acids: CASSPVFQGAGGTEAFF. For the CDR3, the DNA is TGTGCCAGCTCACCAGTGTTTCAGGGGGCGGGCGGCACTGAAGCTTTCTTT.

The V gene is TRBV15, the J gene TRBJ2-1; the D is unclear. The CDR3 loop spans 15 amino acids. The germline V gene has CDR1 LNHNV and CDR2 YYDKDF (reference sequence). V was pared by 0 bases and J by 16 bases, with 22 bases between. As DNA, the CDR3 is TGTGCCACCAGCAGAGAACGTAGAGCCGGTCCCTCGCTCTTCTTC. Translation: CATSRERRAGPSLFF.

The chain employs TRBV2 and TRBJ1-1; the D gene is possibly TRBD1 (6 bases). The germline gives CDR1 SNHLY, CDR2 FYNNEI. V dropped 6 bases and J dropped 1 base, with 21 bases sitting between them. The CDR3 length is 17 residues. This CDR3 reads CASRVPLQGRRNTEAFF. For the CDR3, the DNA is TGTGCCAGCAGGGTTCCATTACAGGGAAGGAGGAACACTGAAGCTTTCTTT.

This chain joins TRBV6-6 and TRBJ2-7; D uncertain. Looked up from germline, CDR1 is MNHNY and CDR2 is SVGAGI (reference sequence). This CDR3 is 12 amino acids long. With 2 bases removed from V and 2 bases from J, the gap between germline ends came to 4 bases. This CDR3 is CASSYGPYEQYF. CDR3 in DNA: TGTGCCAGCAGTTACGGCCCCTACGAGCAGTACTTC.

The chain is built from TRBV6-5 and TRBJ1-2; D unclear. The V end lost 10 bases, the J end lost 10 bases, and 13 bases lay between the germline ends. Germline CDR1 reads MNHEY; CDR2 reads SVGAGI. The CDR3 length is 10 residues. The CDR3 spells CATWREDYTF. In nucleotides, the CDR3 is TGTGCCACCTGGAGGGAGGACTACACCTTC.

The chain joins TRBV27 to TRBJ1-1; D possibly corresponds to TRBD1 (5 bases). This CDR3 is 11 amino acids long. V was pared by 8 bases and J by 11 bases, with 15 bases between. From germline, CDR1 is MNHEY and CDR2 SMNVEV (reference sequence). The chain's CDR3 is CASALGGRAFF. The CDR3 coding sequence is TGTGCCAGCGCCCTGGGGGGGAGGGCTTTCTTT.

The gene calls are TRBV15 and TRBJ2-7; 8 positions match TRBD1. Germline-derived CDR1 and CDR2 are LNHNV and YYDKDF (reference sequence). The CDR3 runs 14 residues. V was clipped by 3 bases and J by 3 bases; unmatched bases: 4. The CDR3 DNA follows: TGTGCCACCAGCAGTACCGGGACAGGCTACGAGCAGTACTTC. Translated, it gives CATSSTGTGYEQYF. The variable domain in full, completed from reference TRBV15 and TRBJ2-7, reads DAMVIQNPRYQVTQFGKPVTLSCSQTLNHNVMYWYQQKSSQAPKLLFHYYDKDFNNEADTPDNFQSRRPNTSFCFLDIRSPGLGDTAMYLCATSSTGTGYEQYFGPGTRLTVT.

The V call is TRBV27, the J call TRBJ1-1, with TRBD1 matching 7 bases. Germline CDR1 reads MNHEY; CDR2 reads SMNVEV (reference sequence). V gave up 6 bases and J gave up 0 bases; unmatched junction bases: 4. The CDR3 runs 14 residues. CDR3 DNA sequence: TGTGCCAGCAGATACAGGGGATTGAACACTGAAGCTTTCTTT. This codes for CASRYRGLNTEAFF.

The gene calls are TRBV4-3 and TRBJ2-3; 8 bases are a match to TRBD1. Trimming took 4 bases from V and 2 from J; bases not matched to a gene: 8. The length of the CDR3 is 16 residues. CDR1 LGHNA and CDR2 YSLEER come from the germline V gene. This CDR3 is CASSRGQGAFTDTQYF. CDR3 DNA sequence: TGCGCCAGCAGCCGAGGTCAGGGGGCCTTCACAGATACGCAGTATTTT.

The chain has TRBV4-1 and TRBJ2-3; tentatively, D is TRBD1 (6 bases). The V gene's germline CDR1 is MGHRA and CDR2 YSYEKL. This CDR3 region has 15 residues. With 0 bases removed from V and 3 bases from J, the gap between germline ends came to 10 bases. CDR3 nucleotide sequence: TGCGCCAGCAGCCAAGACAGGGGTGGTACAGATACGCAGTATTTT. Its protein is CASSQDRGGTDTQYF.

V and J are TRBV11-2 and TRBJ2-7, with D perhaps matching TRBD2 (6 bases). This CDR3 is 15 amino acids long. The germline V gene encodes CDR1 SGHAT and CDR2 FQNNGV. Trimming stripped 0 bases from V and 4 bases from J, with 13 bases between. The CDR3 sequence: CASSLDKVSGYEQYF. The CDR3 nucleotides read TGTGCCAGCAGCTTAGATAAAGTTAGCGGTTACGAGCAGTACTTC.